These 15 T cell receptor beta chains originate from one sample sequenced in a study of cytomegalovirus exposure and HLA in healthy donors. The PCR ran on 60 Vbeta and 13 Jbeta primers. Only in-frame clones appear in the TCRdb table, and some are missing; sequencing was by immunoSEQ multiplex PCR. This table holds approximately 200,000 clones, 79% found once. Source material: PBMCs. All receptors come from a young woman in good health and CMV-seronegative.

The chain recombines TRBV12-5 with TRBJ2-1, with 12 positions matching TRBD2. Losses at the gene ends were 0 bases for V and 5 bases for J; bases not matched to a gene: 17. Germline CDR1 is LGHNT and CDR2 is FRNRAP. The CDR3 loop spans 21 amino acids. The CDR3 coding sequence is TGTGCTAGTGGTTTGGTACATAAGGACACCACGGGACTAGCGGGCCACAATGAGCAGTTCTTC. Translation: CASGLVHKDTTGLAGHNEQFF.

This chain joins TRBV27 and TRBJ1-5; D is uncertain. The ends were cut back, 2 bases at V and 4 bases at J, with 9 bases in the middle. This CDR3 spans 14 amino acids. Germline CDR1 is MNHEY and CDR2 is SMNVEV (reference sequence). The DNA of the CDR3 is TGTGCCAGCAGTTTAACAGACCGAAATCAGCCCCAGCATTTT. It codes for CASSLTDRNQPQHF.

The DNA of the CDR3 is TGCGCCAGCAGCCAAACTAACGAGCAGTACTTC. Protein product: CASSQTNEQYF. V and J are TRBV4-1 and TRBJ2-7; D not certain. V lost 2 bases to trimming and J lost 5 bases, with 4 bases between them. CDR1 MGHRA and CDR2 YSYEKL come from the germline V gene. CDR3 length: 11 residues.

This rearrangement joins TRBV5-5 to TRBJ1-1; TRBD1 might be the D (5 bases). The germline V and J ends were trimmed by 4 bases and 3 bases, with 10 bases remaining between them. Germline CDR1 and CDR2: SGHKS and YYEKEE (reference sequence). This CDR3 contains 13 residues. Here the CDR3 reads CASSRPGDTEAFF. As DNA, the CDR3 is TGTGCCAGCAGCCGGCCGGGGGACACTGAAGCTTTCTTT.

The CDR3 DNA follows: TGTGCCAGCAGTAGGCCAGGTCCCTCTGGGGCCAACGTCCTGACTTTC. It translates to CASSRPGPSGANVLTF. The rearrangement links TRBV2 to TRBJ2-6; the D is unclear. CDR1 and CDR2 from the germline V gene are SNHLY and FYNNEI. Trimming stripped 5 bases from V and 0 bases from J, with 11 bases between. This CDR3 is 16 amino acids long.

As regards this clone: One junction end does not reproduce the germline sequence, and a read error may be involved. This chain links TRBV2 with TRBJ2-1; 10 positions match TRBD1. The CDR3 extends over 15 amino acids. The germline CDR1 and CDR2 sequences are SNHLY and FYNNEI. CDR3 protein: CASSVGQGPYNEQFF. The CDR3 region has the DNA TGTGCCAGCAGTGTGGGACAGGGGCCCTATAATGAGCAGTTCTTC. Filled out from reference TRBV2 and TRBJ2-1, the complete variable domain reads EPEVTQTPSHQVTQMGQEVILRCVPISNHLYFYWYRQILGQKVEFLVSFYNNEISEKSEIFDDQFSVERPDGSNFTLKIRSTKLEDSAMYFCASSVGQGPYNEQFFGPGTRLTVL.

The chain has TRBV20-1 and TRBJ2-3; D remains unclear. The CDR3 covers 10 residues. Deletions cut 8 bases from V and 6 bases from J, with 9 bases between. The germline gives CDR1 DFQATT, CDR2 SNEGSKA (reference sequence). DNA of the CDR3: TGCAGTCCCCAGGCTGATACGCAGTATTTT. Translated, it gives CSPQADTQYF.

This clone was recorded once. The genes are TRBV7-8 and TRBJ1-5; tentative D call: TRBD1 (6 bases). The CDR3 loop spans 18 amino acids. V gave up 8 bases and J gave up 5 bases, with 28 bases separating them. Germline loops: CDR1 SGHVS, CDR2 FQNEAQ. Here the CDR3 DNA reads TGTGCCAGCCTCACAGGTGTCGATGGTGGGACAATCGATCAGCCCCAGCATTTT. Its protein product is CASLTGVDGGTIDQPQHF. Supplemented by reference TRBV7-8 and TRBJ1-5, the full variable domain reads GAGVSQSPRYKVAKRGQDVALRCDPISGHVSLFWYQQALGQGPEFLTYFQNEAQLDKSGLPSDRFFAERPEGSVSTLKIQRTQQEDSAVYLCASLTGVDGGTIDQPQHFGDGTRLSIL.

This rearrangement joins TRBV5-1 to TRBJ1-2, with a weak D call TRBD1 (6 bases). Germline loops: CDR1 SGHRS, CDR2 YFSETQ. The CDR3 spans 15 residues. Trimming pared 4 bases from V and 0 bases from J, leaving 13 bases between. The CDR3 bases are TGCGCCAGCAGCCCTCTGGACAGCCCTAACTATGGCTACACCTTC. Translation gives CASSPLDSPNYGYTF.

The chain employs TRBV18 and TRBJ1-1, with D possibly TRBD1 on 6 matching bases. V dropped 5 bases and J dropped 1 base, with 14 bases sitting between them. The CDR3 runs 15 residues. Germline V gene sequence: CDR1 KGHSH, CDR2 LQKENI. The CDR3 coding sequence is TGTGCCAGCTCAACAAAACAGGGAGAGAACACTGAAGCTTTCTTT. Translated, it gives CASSTKQGENTEAFF.

This chain links TRBV10-1 with TRBJ2-2; 7 bases are shared with TRBD2. Germline CDR1 is WNHNN and CDR2 is SYGVQD (reference sequence). Trimming at V came to 6 bases and at J to 0 bases, leaving 1 base not matched to a gene. CDR3 size: 14 residues. The CDR3: CASRRGSNTGELFF. In DNA, the CDR3 is TGCGCCAGCAGGCGGGGGTCGAACACCGGGGAGCTGTTTTTT.

This clone was picked up a small number of times. The gene calls are TRBV28 and TRBJ2-1; TRBD2 matches 11 bases. CDR3 length equals 14 residues. The V gene end was trimmed by 7 bases and the J gene end by 6 bases; junction bases not matched to a gene: 5. CDR1 is MDHEN, CDR2 SYDVKM, per germline. CDR3 protein: CASNAGTSGNEQFF. In nucleotides, the CDR3 is TGTGCCAGCAACGCCGGGACTAGCGGCAATGAGCAGTTCTTC.

The V gene is TRBV9, the J gene TRBJ1-4; 8 bases line up with TRBD1. J gave up 7 bases and V 2 bases, and 4 bases lay outside the gene matches. In germline, CDR1 is SGDLS, CDR2 YYNGEE. The CDR3 length is 14 residues. CDR3 protein: CASSVQQGGEKLFF. The CDR3 bases are TGTGCCAGCAGCGTTCAACAGGGGGGTGAAAAACTGTTTTTT.

CDR3 loop: CASSYGQGSLKDTEAFF. The CDR3 nucleotides are TGTGCCAGTAGTTATGGACAGGGTTCACTCAAGGACACTGAAGCTTTCTTT. The V gene is TRBV19, the J gene TRBJ1-1; 8 positions agree with TRBD1. Trimming at V came to 5 bases and at J to 3 bases, leaving 14 bases not matched to a gene. This CDR3 region has 17 residues. CDR1 is LNHDA, CDR2 SQIVND, per germline (reference sequence).

For this clone: Other nucleotide sequences from this sample produce the same CDR3. The rearrangement links TRBV6-1 to TRBJ2-7; 10 nucleotides align to TRBD1. V lost 5 bases to trimming and J lost 3 bases; unmatched junction nucleotides: 1. CDR1 and CDR2 (germline): MNHNS, SASEGT. The CDR3 is 13 residues long. The CDR3 spells CASSRDRGYEQYF. CDR3 DNA: TGTGCCAGCAGTCGGGACAGGGGCTACGAGCAGTACTTC.